These 19 T cell receptor beta chains came from one sample sequenced in a study of blood T cell repertoires in COVID-19. Sequencing used immunoSEQ multiplex PCR; TCRdb keeps in-frame clones, though not all of them. Of about 190,000 clones detected, roughly nine tenths appear once; the ten largest clones hold roughly 2%. The sample was peripheral blood. The receptors come from a man between 65 and 85 years old with active or convalescent COVID-19.

The genes are TRBV6-5 and TRBJ2-7, with a possible D match to TRBD1 (6 bases). The CDR3 consists of 13 residues. Trimming left V 6 bases short and J 4 bases short, with 13 bases between. The germline gives CDR1 MNHEY, CDR2 SVGAGI. CDR3 coding DNA: TGTGCCAGCAGCCCGACAGGCGGATACGAGCAGTACTTC. Translating gives CASSPTGGYEQYF.

Only a few counts were recorded for this clone. The chain combines TRBV29-1 with TRBJ2-4; a weak D match, TRBD2 (6 bases). This CDR3 is built from 13 residues. Germline V gene sequence: CDR1 SQVTM, CDR2 ANQGSEA. V was clipped by 7 bases and J by 5 bases, with 15 bases between them. CDR3 DNA: TGCAGCGCCCTGGGAGGTCTGGAAAACATTCAGTACTTC. This encodes CSALGGLENIQYF. Based on the CDR3 plus reference TRBV29-1 and TRBJ2-4, the full variable domain is SAVISQKPSRDICQRGTSLTIQCQVDSQVTMMFWYRQQPGQSLTLIATANQGSEATYESGFVIDKFPISRPNLTFSTLTVSNMSPEDSSIYLCSALGGLENIQYFGAGTRLSVL.

The chain recombines TRBV6-4 with TRBJ2-3; 9 nucleotides agree with TRBD2. CDR3 size: 16 residues. Trimming at V came to 8 bases and at J to 1 base, leaving 10 bases not matched to a gene. The germline gives CDR1 MRHNA, CDR2 SNTAGT. CDR3 loop: CASRSPGLACTDTQYF. The CDR3, as DNA: TGTGCCAGCCGATCCCCGGGACTAGCATGCACAGATACGCAGTATTTT.

Comment on this clone: The same CDR3 arises from other DNA sequences in this sample as well. This chain connects TRBV20-1 to TRBJ2-1, with 7 bases identical to TRBD1. The V and J ends lost 6 bases and 6 bases, in that order; junction bases with no gene match: 2. Germline assignment: CDR1 DFQATT and CDR2 SNEGSKA (reference sequence). This CDR3 contains 11 residues. The CDR3 DNA reads TGCAGTGCGAACAGGGGCAATGAGCAGTTCTTC. It translates to CSANRGNEQFF.

This clone showed up just once. The J gene is TRBJ2-1, the V gene TRBV2; weak D call: TRBD2 (8 bases). The CDR3 contains 17 residues. In germline, CDR1 is SNHLY, CDR2 FYNNEI. The V end was cut by 8 bases, the J end by 3 bases, with 23 bases between. CDR3 nucleotides: TGTGCCAGCGCCAGGGGGAGGAGCGGGAGTTTCTACAATGAGCAGTTCTTC. As protein: CASARGRSGSFYNEQFF.

This clone was recorded once. The chain is built from TRBV24-1 and TRBJ2-5; 10 bases agree with TRBD2. V shed 6 bases and J 5 bases; nucleotides not matched to a gene: 2. Germline values: CDR1 KGHDR, CDR2 SFDVKD. CDR3 length: 13 amino acids. DNA for the CDR3: TGTGCCACCAGTTCTAGCGGGAGTGAGACCCAGTACTTC. Translation gives CATSSSGSETQYF.

This clone was seen just once. The chain employs TRBV28 and TRBJ1-2; a weak D match, TRBD1 (5 bases). V lost 8 bases and J 8 bases, leaving 18 bases between the germline ends. The CDR3 totals 13 residues. CDR1 and CDR2 from the germline V gene are MDHEN and SYDVKM. The DNA of the CDR3 is TGTGCCAGCGGGGTGACTGGGGCGCGAGGCTACACCTTC. This codes for CASGVTGARGYTF.

V gene TRBV28 combines with J gene TRBJ1-2; the match to TRBD1 covers 9 bases. V was clipped by 5 bases and J by 4 bases; unmatched bases: 8. Germline loops: CDR1 MDHEN, CDR2 SYDVKM. The length of the CDR3 is 15 residues. CDR3 in DNA: TGTGCCAGCAGTCACCTCGACAGGGGGAGCTATGGCTACACCTTC. It codes for CASSHLDRGSYGYTF.

The rearrangement joins TRBV24-1 to TRBJ2-3; possible D gene TRBD1, 5 bases. The CDR3 loop spans 17 amino acids. Trimming shortened V by 2 bases and J by 0 bases, and 14 bases separated the two germline ends. The germline V gene has CDR1 KGHDR and CDR2 SFDVKD. CDR3 in DNA: TGTGCCACCAGTGATTCCGGGCAGGGCCACAGCACAGATACGCAGTATTTT. It codes for CATSDSGQGHSTDTQYF.

The V and J genes are TRBV6-5 and TRBJ1-6; 7 nucleotides align to TRBD1. The germline V gene has CDR1 MNHEY and CDR2 SVGAGI. The CDR3 totals 13 residues. V was pared by 6 bases and J by 9 bases, with 5 bases of the junction left unmatched. The CDR3 DNA is TGTGCCAGCAGGGACAGGCTACTTTCACCCCTCCACTTT. Translating gives CASRDRLLSPLHF.

V usage is TRBV28 and J usage is TRBJ1-5; possibly TRBD1 for D (5 bases). The CDR3 spans 14 residues. The germline V gene has CDR1 MDHEN and CDR2 SYDVKM. V was trimmed by 7 bases and J by 6 bases, leaving 16 bases between them. CDR3 residues: CASIRQGVSQPQHF. The CDR3 region has the DNA TGTGCCAGCATCAGGCAGGGCGTTTCTCAGCCCCAGCATTTT.

J is TRBJ2-3 and V is TRBV7-9, with 7 bases lining up with TRBD1. The J segment lost 5 bases and the V segment lost 2 bases, leaving 7 bases of the junction unmatched. CDR3 length: 15 residues. From germline, CDR1 is SEHNR and CDR2 FQNEAQ (reference sequence). CDR3 bases: TGTGCCAGCAGCTTAAGTCCAGGGGGAATAGATACGCAGTATTTT. Residues: CASSLSPGGIDTQYF.

This clone was seen a handful of times. This chain links TRBV6-8 with TRBJ1-5, with D maybe TRBD1 (6 bases). V lost 9 bases to trimming and J lost 6 bases, with 27 bases between them. CDR3 length equals 17 residues. The germline V gene encodes CDR1 MNHGY and CDR2 SAAAGT. The CDR3, as DNA: TGTGCCAGAATACCGAGTTCACAGGGACCGATGTGTCAGCCCCAGCATTTT. Protein sequence: CARIPSSQGPMCQPQHF.

CDR3 DNA sequence: TGCAGCGTTGAGGCCTCTAGTCCCGGAGATACGCAGTATTTT. This sequence encodes CSVEASSPGDTQYF. This chain connects TRBV29-1 to TRBJ2-3, with D uncertain. The CDR3 length is 14 residues. Deletions cut 3 bases from V and 5 bases from J, with 15 bases between. Germline CDR1 is SQVTM and CDR2 is ANQGSEA.

The J gene is TRBJ2-7, the V gene TRBV20-1; D perhaps matches TRBD2 (5 bases). This CDR3 is built from 11 residues. Trimming left V 6 bases short and J 4 bases short, with 10 bases between. Looked up from germline, CDR1 is DFQATT and CDR2 is SNEGSKA (reference sequence). CDR3 region: CSAPRGYEQYF. The CDR3 DNA sequence: TGCAGTGCGCCGAGAGGGTACGAGCAGTACTTC.

This sequence joins TRBV28 and TRBJ2-5; possibly TRBD1 for D (6 bases). Germline CDR1 and CDR2: MDHEN and SYDVKM. CDR3 length: 16 amino acids. V was clipped by 6 bases and J by 0 bases, with 17 bases between them. The CDR3 reads CASRKLLQGNQETQYF. CDR3 coding DNA: TGTGCCAGCAGAAAGTTGCTCCAGGGGAACCAAGAGACCCAGTACTTC.

The chain carries TRBV12-3 or TRBV12-4 and TRBJ1-1, with TRBD1 as a possible D gene (5 bases). Trimming pared 3 bases from V and 6 bases from J, leaving 11 bases between. CDR3 length equals 13 residues. The CDR3 reads CASSLIGAAEAFF. The CDR3, as DNA: TGTGCCAGCAGTTTGATAGGGGCCGCTGAAGCTTTCTTT.

The gene calls are TRBV29-1 and TRBJ2-2; a weak D match, TRBD1 (5 bases). Germline V gives CDR1 SQVTM, CDR2 ANQGSEA. V lost 5 bases and J lost 1, with 29 bases in between. The CDR3 has 20 amino acids. The CDR3 sequence is CSVTFPPWAKIGQNTGELFF. The CDR3 region has the DNA TGCAGCGTTACCTTCCCACCGTGGGCGAAGATAGGACAGAACACCGGGGAGCTGTTTTTT.

This chain uses TRBV30 with TRBJ1-1, with D perhaps TRBD1 (5 bases). The CDR3 extends over 12 amino acids. Trimming stripped 2 bases from V and 6 bases from J, with 10 bases between. Germline assignment: CDR1 GTSNPN and CDR2 SVGIG (reference sequence). The CDR3 coding sequence is TGTGCCTGGAGTCCCCGGGGGTCTGAAGCTTTCTTT. Translated, it gives CAWSPRGSEAFF.